These 3 T cell receptor beta chains originate from one sample sequenced in a study of cytomegalovirus exposure and HLA in healthy donors. In the PCR, 60 Vbeta and 13 Jbeta primers were used. Some clones are missing from TCRdb's copy, which holds only in-frame ones; the method was immunoSEQ multiplex PCR. The data show about 130,000 clones, with approximately 80% seen just once and approximately 2% held by the top ten. Sequencing was carried out using PBMCs. All receptors come from a man aged 25-45 years in good health and CMV-seronegative.

The chain recombines TRBV4-2 with TRBJ2-1; D possibly corresponds to TRBD2 (5 bases). With 0 bases removed from V and 6 bases from J, the gap between germline ends came to 18 bases. The length of the CDR3 is 17 residues. Germline CDR1 is LGHNA and CDR2 is YNFKEQ. The CDR3 is CASSQERSRVRPNEQFF. The DNA for the CDR3 is TGTGCCAGCAGCCAAGAAAGATCGAGGGTAAGACCCAATGAGCAGTTCTTC.

V usage is TRBV30 and J usage is TRBJ1-3, with D unresolved. The CDR3 has 15 amino acids. V shed 4 bases and J shed 7 bases, with 20 bases lying between them. CDR1 GTSNPN and CDR2 SVGIG come from the germline V gene (reference sequence). This CDR3 reads CAWNQLSQLGNTIYF. For the CDR3, the DNA is TGTGCCTGGAACCAACTTTCTCAGCTCGGGAACACCATATATTTT.

The chain carries TRBV7-8 and TRBJ1-2, with a tentative D call TRBD1 (5 bases). This CDR3 has 15 residues. V was trimmed by 5 bases and J by 2 bases, leaving 15 bases between them. From germline, CDR1 is SGHVS and CDR2 FQNEAQ. In nucleotides, the CDR3 is TGTGCCAGCAGCGAACTGGACGGGGGGAACTATGGCTACACCTTC. Its protein is CASSELDGGNYGYTF.